This T cell receptor (beta chain) was identified during a study of T cells in Graves' hyperthyroidism and ophthalmopathy. Study-level background: Pretreatment peripheral blood was obtained at initial diagnosis.

In germline, CDR1 is DFQATT, CDR2 SNEGSKA (reference sequence). The V gene end was trimmed by 3 bases and the J gene end by 4 bases; junction bases not matched to a gene: 14. The CDR3 extends over 17 amino acids. Many counts were recorded for this clonotype. Its specificity is unknown. Findings and caveats of the study: Stable hyperthyroidism was separated from ophthalmopathy by a model based on 13 V-J features.

RNA transcripts provided the source from which TCR beta CDR3 regions were amplified. First-round RT-PCR of the TCR CDR3 relied on the HTBI primer set. MiXCR was run by TCRdb on the multiplex PCR reads, yielding one entry per CDR3 protein. The table records approximately 260,000 distinct CDR3 sequences, roughly 15% of them present only once. Each diagnosis drew on symptoms, thyroxine, TRAb, thyroid ultrasound and orbital computed tomography findings. Blood was drawn at first hyperthyroidism diagnosis, before any ophthalmopathy symptoms. Sequencing used blood. The TCR sequence derives from a woman in her 50s with Graves' hyperthyroidism that later progressed to Graves' ophthalmopathy. V usage is TRBV20-1 and J usage is TRBJ2-3, with TRBD2 matching 9 bases. CDR3 region: CSASPYDSGSAPDTQYF. CDR3 DNA: TGCAGTGCTAGCCCTTACGATAGCGGGAGTGCCCCAGATACGCAGTATTTT.